The 5 T cell receptor beta chains given below trace back to one sample, sequenced in a study of regulatory T cells in long-lasting Graves disease. Assembly of TCR beta libraries relied on iRepertoire HTBI primers together with Arm-PCR of CDR3 regions. TCRdb re-called the multiplex PCR reads with MiXCR, one entry per CDR3 protein. The sample has over 300,000 distinct CDR3 sequences; roughly 15% are singletons. The time point: newly diagnosed GD, antithyroid drugs for less than 3 months. The TCR library was made from RNA extracted from PBMCs. This sample comprised peripheral blood mononuclear cells (PBMCs), obtained at new diagnosis, from a patient treated with antithyroid drugs. These receptors were taken from a female donor with Graves disease.

The J gene is TRBJ2-7, the V gene TRBV5-5; 10 positions match TRBD1. Trimming removed 0 bases from V and 6 bases from J; junction bases left unmatched: 6. The CDR3 has 15 amino acids. CDR1 is SGHKS, CDR2 YYEKEE, per germline (reference sequence). CDR3 region: CASSLAGQGKSEQYF. DNA of the CDR3: TGTGCCAGCAGCTTGGCGGGACAGGGGAAGAGCGAGCAGTACTTC. Supplemented by reference TRBV5-5 and TRBJ2-7, the full variable domain reads DAGVTQSPTHLIKTRGQQVTLRCSPISGHKSVSWYQQVLGQGPQFIFQYYEKEERGRGNFPDRFSARQFPNYSSELNVNALLLGDSALYLCASSLAGQGKSEQYFGPGTRLTVT.

On this clonotype: One base separates it from a far larger clone, so it is likely a read error. This sequence joins TRBV28 and TRBJ1-6, with TRBD1 identical over 7 bases. The germline gives CDR1 MDHEN, CDR2 SYDVKM. The CDR3 loop spans 16 amino acids. V was pared by 6 bases and J by 0 bases, with 5 bases of the junction left unmatched. The CDR3 DNA follows: TGTGCCAGCAGGCTGGACAGGAGCTCCTATAATTCACCCCTCCACTTT. This encodes CASRLDRSSYNSPLHF.

This clonotype was seen many times. V is TRBV12-3 or TRBV12-4 and J is TRBJ2-1; TRBD2 is a possible D gene (6 bases). V lost 3 bases, J lost 9 bases, and 12 bases lay in between. This CDR3 region has 13 residues. The CDR3 DNA is TGTGCCAGCAGTTTCGGGCACGGGGGTGAGCAGTTCTTC. Translation gives CASSFGHGGEQFF.

This clonotype was seen at least ten times. The rearrangement uses TRBV27 and TRBJ2-3; TRBD2 matches 9 bases. Germline V lookup: CDR1 MNHEY, CDR2 SMNVEV (reference sequence). Trimming removed 5 bases from V and 10 bases from J; junction bases left unmatched: 16. The CDR3 sequence is 16 residues long. CDR3 sequence: CASSRPGLAPTRAQYF. The CDR3 DNA reads TGTGCCAGCAGTCGGCCGGGACTAGCTCCCACCCGGGCGCAGTATTTT.

This clonotype was observed at least ten times. The rearrangement uses TRBV28 and TRBJ2-7, with TRBD1 as a possible D gene (5 bases). Trimming removed 2 bases at V and 5 bases at J, with 10 bases between. In germline, CDR1 is MDHEN, CDR2 SYDVKM. The CDR3 contains 13 residues. The CDR3 DNA reads TGTGCCAGCAGTTTACCCAGGGTCCACGAGCAGTACTTC. This encodes CASSLPRVHEQYF.